This TCR beta chain was recovered during a study of T cells in Graves' hyperthyroidism and ophthalmopathy. Across the whole study: Prior to any treatment, at the point of initial diagnosis, peripheral blood was collected.

Any patient presenting with uncontrolled infection, other autoimmune disease, pregnancy or lactation was left out. The diagnoses drew upon clinical symptoms, serum thyroxine and TRAb, thyroid ultrasound and orbital computed tomography. Amplified regions were TCR beta CDR3 sequences from RNA transcripts. First-round RT-PCR targeting the TCR CDR3 was performed with the HTBI primer set. TCRdb called the multiplex PCR reads again in MiXCR, with one record for every CDR3 protein. This table has roughly 560,000 distinct CDR3 sequences, about 14% appearing once. Ten or more counts support this clonotype. Its target is not known. V lost 3 bases and J 6 bases, leaving 9 bases between the germline ends. Germline CDR1 is LNHDA and CDR2 is SQIVND (reference sequence). The CDR3 length is 12 residues. Notes on the study in general: The model predicted ophthalmopathy a median 6.5 months before onset.

The rearrangement links TRBV19 to TRBJ2-7, with D unclear. The sample taken for sequencing was blood. This TCR was sampled from a woman aged 40-49 years with Graves' ophthalmopathy. The CDR3 nucleotides read TGTGCCAGTAGTATGGGCTCTAGCGAGCAGTACTTC. Translated, it gives CASSMGSSEQYF.